The present TCR beta chain was sequenced within a study of OX40 agonist ivuxolimab in advanced cancers. Study-wide background: Prior therapy, whether anti-PD-1, anti-PD-L1 or anti-CTLA-4, was allowed, and approximately 37% had some. Findings of the study overall: Clonal expansion by week 6 occurred in CD4+ and CD8+ blood T cells (at 0.1 to 3.0 mg/kg). With doses of 0.1-3.0 mg/kg, partial responders showed among the lowest clonal expansion.

CDR1 SGHDT and CDR2 YYEEEE come from the germline V gene. V was shortened by 4 bases and J by 6 bases, with 20 bases between the two germline ends. This CDR3 spans 16 amino acids. TCRdb's table, derived via immunoSEQ multiplex PCR, lists solely in-frame clones and lacks some. Here the sample spans roughly 120,000 clones, over 85% being singletons. Regarding this clone: Antigen specificity is unknown.

Sequencing used CD4+ or CD8+ T cells sorted from blood, obtained in a trial of the OX40 agonist ivuxolimab. The rearrangement joins TRBV5-6 to TRBJ2-1; a possible D gene is TRBD1 (6 bases). This receptor was obtained from an adult with an advanced solid tumor such as melanoma, head and neck, liver or kidney cancer. The CDR3 is CASSPDTGLLANEQFF. The CDR3 DNA is TGTGCCAGCAGCCCAGACACAGGGTTACTGGCCAATGAGCAGTTCTTC.